This T cell receptor (beta chain) was identified in a study of T cells in localized non-small cell lung cancer. The assay was immunoSEQ multiplex PCR, and TCRdb's table has in-frame clones only and misses some. The sample comprises about 72,000 clones, 84% of which are singletons, and 13% rests with the top ten. Study-wide results and caveats: Maximal T cell clonality occurred in uninvolved adjacent lung, with tumor ranking below it. Across samples, adjacent lung featured a median 57 of the top 100 tumor clones.

With regard to this clone: Its specificity is unknown.

The source is an older female donor with stage I lung adenocarcinoma. The sequences come from peripheral blood, collected before any cancer treatment.

In DNA, the CDR3 is TGTGCCAGCAGTGAGTCCGGTATGTATGAGCAGTTCTTC. Protein product: CASSESGMYEQFF. V gene TRBV6-4 combines with J gene TRBJ2-1; D is unresolved. The CDR3 spans 13 residues. The V gene's germline CDR1 is MRHNA and CDR2 SNTAGT. V lost 3 bases and J 8 bases, leaving 11 bases between the germline ends.